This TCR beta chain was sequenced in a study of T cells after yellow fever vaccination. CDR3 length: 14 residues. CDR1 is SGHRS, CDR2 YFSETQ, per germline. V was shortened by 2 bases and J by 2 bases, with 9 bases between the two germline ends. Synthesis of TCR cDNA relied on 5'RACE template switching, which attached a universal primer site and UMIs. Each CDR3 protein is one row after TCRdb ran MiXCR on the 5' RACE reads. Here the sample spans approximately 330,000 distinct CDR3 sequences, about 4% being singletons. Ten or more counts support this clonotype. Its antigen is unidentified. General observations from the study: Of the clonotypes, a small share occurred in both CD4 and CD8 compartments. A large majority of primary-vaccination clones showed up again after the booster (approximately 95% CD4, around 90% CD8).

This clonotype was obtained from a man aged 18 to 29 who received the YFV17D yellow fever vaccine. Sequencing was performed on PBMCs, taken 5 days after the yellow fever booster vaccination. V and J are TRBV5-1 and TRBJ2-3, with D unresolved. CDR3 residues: CASSLSRITDTQYF. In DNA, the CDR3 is TGCGCCAGCAGCTTATCCCGGATCACAGATACGCAGTATTTT.